The TCR beta chain under discussion was sequenced for a study of blood T cell repertoires in COVID-19. Generated by immunoSEQ multiplex PCR, the TCRdb table keeps only in-frame clones and is missing some. The sample lists a few hundred thousand clones; around 85% were seen once. V lost 3 bases to trimming and J lost 3 bases; unmatched junction nucleotides: 5. The CDR3 loop spans 16 amino acids. Per the germline V gene, CDR1 is MNHEY and CDR2 is SVGAGI. The chain links TRBV6-5 to TRBJ2-2, with TRBD2 matching 9 bases. The material sequenced was PBMCs or T cells enriched from blood (not recorded which). The clonotype was recovered from a man aged 35 to 55 who had recovered from COVID-19. CDR3 nucleotides: TGTGCCAGCAGTTATGGACTAGCGAGAGACACCGGGGAGCTGTTTTTT. Protein sequence: CASSYGLARDTGELFF.